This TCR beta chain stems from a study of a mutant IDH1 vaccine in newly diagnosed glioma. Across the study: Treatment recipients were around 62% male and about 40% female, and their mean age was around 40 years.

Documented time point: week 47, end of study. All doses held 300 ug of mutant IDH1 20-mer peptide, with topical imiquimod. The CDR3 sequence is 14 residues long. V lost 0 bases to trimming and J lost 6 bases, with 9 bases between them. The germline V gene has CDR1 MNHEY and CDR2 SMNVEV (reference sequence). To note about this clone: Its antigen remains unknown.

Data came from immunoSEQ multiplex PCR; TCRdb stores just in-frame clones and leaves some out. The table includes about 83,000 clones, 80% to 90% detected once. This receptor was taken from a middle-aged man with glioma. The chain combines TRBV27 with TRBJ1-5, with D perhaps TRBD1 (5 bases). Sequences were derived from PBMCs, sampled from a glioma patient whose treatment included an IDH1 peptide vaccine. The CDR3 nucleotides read TGTGCCAGCAGTTTATCAGGGGAAGGTCAGCCCCAGCATTTT. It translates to CASSLSGEGQPQHF.